The sequence of this T cell receptor (beta chain) was determined in a study of T cell changes during pregnancy in multiple sclerosis. The repertoire was sequenced with immunoSEQ multiplex PCR; TCRdb's copy has only in-frame clones and lacks some. The repertoire holds tens of thousands of clones, under 95% seen once, with 1.3% in the top ten. The CDR3 covers 14 residues. The V end was cut by 5 bases, the J end by 3 bases, with 16 bases between. Germline V gene sequence: CDR1 GTSNPN, CDR2 SVGIG (reference sequence). The chain joins TRBV30 to TRBJ1-1; TRBD1 is a possible D gene (5 bases). The TCR was taken from a female donor with multiple sclerosis, enrolled in a pregnancy study. The input for sequencing was peripheral blood, taken in the second trimester of pregnancy. CDR3 sequence: CAWHAKKGYTEAFF. CDR3 sequence (DNA): TGTGCCTGGCACGCCAAAAAGGGGTACACTGAAGCTTTCTTT.